This T cell receptor beta chain was identified during a study of blood T cell repertoires in COVID-19 (dated by TCRdb to 2020 to 2021). Some background on the complete study: Samples covering the acute and convalescent phases of COVID-19 were provided by collaborators in the United States, Italy and Spain. The material from the prospective study consisted of cDNA or gDNA derived from T cells, B-cell-depleted T cells, or PBMCs. Deeply sampled blood TCRbeta repertoires from subjects exposed to, actively infected with, or recovered from COVID-19 were included in the dataset. The repertoires were released in a freely available public database intended as a resource for research on the immune response to SARS-CoV-2. Samples were obtained from the ongoing ImmuneRACE study (first 160 participants) and from 1,000 to 1,500 subjects provided by 6 global collaborators. Nearly every sample came with metadata listing a de-identified subject ID, COVID-19 status, age in years and sex. Where available, HLA class I and class II types were obtained from metadata supplied by the sample provider rather than from assay-based typing.

General study outcomes and caveats: How much clinical and demographic metadata was included differed by source and by participant, and the metadata was provided uncurated.

TCRbeta CDR3 regions were amplified from genomic DNA by means of the immunoSEQ Assay, a bias-controlled multiplex PCR. The study's processing was this. Within the assay, amplification of reference gene primers was used to estimate how many nucleated cells each sample contained. Sequence reads were collapsed and filtered to measure the absolute abundance of every unique TCRbeta CDR3 rearrangement. For each sample, productive Simpson clonality was calculated as the square root of Simpson's diversity index over productive rearrangements. Sourced from immuneACCESS, this table was stored by TCRdb with only in-frame sequences that have V and J called. A share of the clones is absent; for the studies checked, an unresolved V gene accounts for under half, and the remainder has no known explanation. V, J and clone size reflect that table, while D and trimming were determined from the DNA. In this sample the table shows approximately 280,000 clones, roughly 90% of which occur a single time. The top ten constitute almost 9.5% of the sample.

Compared with germline, V lacks 4 bases and J lacks 6 bases; bases without a gene match: 5. The CDR3 sequence holds 15 residues, the cysteine and phenylalanine included. Only the CDR3 region is kept as DNA, spanning 45 bases read in frame from base 1. In the germline V gene (reference sequence), CDR1 corresponds to SEHNR and CDR2 to FQNEAQ. Collaborating institutions collected whole blood in K2EDTA tubes following their own protocols. For TCRbeta analysis, collaborators shipped samples as frozen whole blood, isolated PBMCs, or DNA extracted from either of those sample types. For this clone: The clone's antigen remains unknown. Qualities for individual bases were not recorded, and no much larger clone is one base off.

The source is a man aged 18 to 29 with active or convalescent COVID-19. This chain joins TRBV7-9 to TRBJ2-1; TRBD1 matches 11 bases in the middle. Sequences were obtained from peripheral blood. At the DNA level, the sequence is TGTGCCAGCAGCTCATTAGGGACAGGGGGCAATGAGCAGTTCTTC. Translated, it reads CASSSLGTGGNEQFF.